Detailed here is one T cell receptor (beta chain). CDR3 size: 17 residues. Germline V gene data show CDR1 as SGHTA and CDR2 as FQGNSA. After removal of 3 bases from V and 2 bases from J, the junction contained 9 bases not matched to a gene. This record belongs to a study of HIV-infected patients and healthy controls. cDNA was made from roughly 500 ng RNA using alpha and beta constant primers. Separate chain-specific third strand synthesis with multiplexing indices produced the alpha and beta libraries. MiXCR was run by TCRdb on the 5' RACE reads, yielding one entry per CDR3 protein. The sample shows under 20,000 distinct CDR3 sequences, roughly 9.1% of them seen only once. All unsorted peripheral T cells were captured because whole blood was used without fractionation.

The chain recombines TRBV7-2 with TRBJ2-5; the match to TRBD2 covers 10 bases. The sequence came from an adult in good health. The material sequenced was blood. CDR3 sequence: CASSFLPAGGRQETQYF. CDR3 DNA sequence: TGTGCCAGCAGCTTCCTTCCAGCGGGAGGGCGGCAAGAGACCCAGTACTTC.